These 11 T cell receptor beta chains were all obtained from the same sample, sequenced in a study of T cell repertoires in cytomegalovirus infection. Their specific antigens are unknown. TCRdb reprocessed the reads with MiXCR, giving one entry per CDR3 protein. The table has some 800,000 distinct CDR3 sequences, roughly 33% seen once. The sequencing here drew on cultured CD8+ T cells from PBMCs, taken from culture after CMV antigen stimulation. The receptors were gathered from a human donor in good health (CMV status not recorded). Some clones in this sample may be carry-over from other donors' samples.

V usage is TRBV20-1 and J usage is TRBJ2-2, with D perhaps matching TRBD2 (5 bases). CDR3 size: 15 residues. CDR1 DFQATT and CDR2 SNEGSKA come from the germline V gene (reference sequence). Trimming shortened V by 0 bases and J by 4 bases, and 12 bases separated the two germline ends. The CDR3 coding sequence is TGCAGTGCTAGAGATCCGACCGGAGGCACCGGGGAGCTGTTTTTT. Its translation: CSARDPTGGTGELFF.

This clonotype was counted a few times. This chain links TRBV12-3 or TRBV12-4 with TRBJ1-5; a possible D gene is TRBD1 (5 bases). The V gene lost 1 base and the J gene lost 5 bases, with 9 bases spanning the gap. The CDR3 is made up of 14 amino acids. This CDR3 is CASSLGRGYQPQHF. The CDR3 nucleotides are TGTGCCAGCAGTTTAGGGAGGGGCTATCAGCCCCAGCATTTT.

The chain links TRBV12-3 or TRBV12-4 to TRBJ2-1; the match to TRBD1 covers 7 bases. This CDR3 has 15 amino acids. V lost 4 bases to trimming and J lost 5 bases; unmatched junction nucleotides: 8. CDR3 sequence reads: CASSSRDSRDNEQFF. Written as DNA, the CDR3 is TGTGCCAGCAGTTCCCGGGACAGCCGGGACAATGAGCAGTTCTTC.

The table lists this clonotype with many counts. The chain employs TRBV7-8 and TRBJ1-2, with a possible D match to TRBD1 (5 bases). Trimming stripped 3 bases from V and 7 bases from J, with 12 bases between. The CDR3 loop spans 13 amino acids. Per the germline V gene, CDR1 is SGHVS and CDR2 is FQNEAQ. This chain's CDR3 is CASSFRDSRGYTF. The CDR3 bases are TGTGCCAGCAGCTTTCGCGACAGCCGTGGCTACACCTTC.

This clonotype was seen only a few times. The gene calls are TRBV20-1 and TRBJ2-1, with D possibly called TRBD1 or TRBD2 (5 bases each). In germline, CDR1 is DFQATT, CDR2 SNEGSKA (reference sequence). The CDR3 consists of 16 residues. The V and J ends lost 0 bases and 6 bases respectively, with 18 bases between them. The CDR3 region is CSARDRPRRGSNEQFF. CDR3 nucleotide sequence: TGCAGTGCTAGAGATCGCCCCCGACGGGGCAGCAATGAGCAGTTCTTC.

The rearrangement links TRBV6-2 or TRBV6-3 to TRBJ2-1, with 8 bases matching TRBD2. Per germline, CDR1 MNHEY and CDR2 SVGEGT. The CDR3 has 14 amino acids. J lost 8 bases, V lost 5 bases, and 8 bases had no gene match. The CDR3 DNA sequence: TGTGCCAGCAGTAGGACTAGCTGGGTCGATGAGCAGTTCTTC. It translates to CASSRTSWVDEQFF.

V gene TRBV7-2 combines with J gene TRBJ2-1; D is ambiguous. CDR1 and CDR2 from the germline V gene are SGHTA and FQGNSA. Trimming cost V 1 base and J 9 bases, with 10 bases left between them. This CDR3 spans 13 amino acids. The CDR3 protein is CASSLEAAAEQFF. DNA of the CDR3: TGTGCCAGCAGCTTAGAGGCGGCGGCTGAGCAGTTCTTC.

This sequence joins TRBV11-2 and TRBJ1-2; 12 bases are shared with TRBD1. Trimming took 6 bases from V and 6 from J; bases not matched to a gene: 11. CDR1 is SGHAT, CDR2 FQNNGV, per germline. The CDR3 has 16 residues. CDR3 amino acids: CASSPPGQGALNGYTF. CDR3 in DNA: TGTGCCAGCAGTCCCCCGGGACAGGGGGCTCTTAATGGCTACACCTTC.

In its sample, this clonotype was seen a few times. The chain uses TRBV10-3 and TRBJ2-3; D not resolved. The ends were cut back, 6 bases at V and 1 base at J, with 8 bases in the middle. The CDR3 sequence is 13 residues long. Germline loops: CDR1 ENHRY, CDR2 SYGVKD. The CDR3 loop is CAIRTQGTDTQYF. CDR3 in DNA: TGTGCCATCAGGACACAAGGCACAGATACGCAGTATTTT.

The chain recombines TRBV4-3 with TRBJ2-1, with D possibly TRBD2 on 5 matching bases. CDR1 LGHNA and CDR2 YSLEER come from the germline V gene. V was clipped by 1 base and J by 3 bases, with 13 bases between them. This CDR3 is 16 amino acids long. For the CDR3, the DNA is TGCGCCAGCAGCCAAGGGTCGGGGTCAATCTACAATGAGCAGTTCTTC. This sequence encodes CASSQGSGSIYNEQFF.

This rearrangement joins TRBV6-5 to TRBJ2-3; a possible D gene is TRBD1 (6 bases). Germline loops: CDR1 MNHEY, CDR2 SVGAGI. V was shortened by 8 bases and J by 2 bases, with 14 bases between the two germline ends. CDR3 size: 14 residues. The CDR3 loop reads CASFQDSFTDTQYF. Written as DNA, the CDR3 is TGTGCCAGCTTCCAGGACAGCTTCACAGATACGCAGTATTTT.